A selection of T cell receptor beta chains follows, all from one sample in a study of cytomegalovirus exposure and HLA in healthy donors. The repertoire was sequenced with immunoSEQ multiplex PCR; TCRdb's copy has only in-frame clones and lacks some. The data contain 150,000 to 200,000 clones, roughly 84% of them seen just once; the ten biggest clones take up over 5.5%. Sequenced sample: PBMCs. These receptors all stem from a man aged 18 to 29 in good health and CMV-seropositive. The CDR3 runs from the conserved cysteine through the conserved F or W. The order of the fields is clone size, J gene, D gene, V gene, CDR3 DNA, CDR3 protein. A D gene is named only where the DNA matches it firmly. Where a row states a size, it is once, few, many or the class of an expanded clone; other rows omit it.

clone size: -; J gene: TRBJ1-2; D gene: -; V gene: TRBV6-5; CDR3 DNA: TGTGCCAGCAGGACCGACAGGAGACTTTATGGCTACACCTTC; CDR3 protein: CASRTDRRLYGYTF
clone size: -; J gene: TRBJ2-3; D gene: -; V gene: TRBV7-2; CDR3 DNA: TGTGCCAGCAGCTTACTAGCATCTGATACGCAGTATTTT; CDR3 protein: CASSLLASDTQYF
clone size: -; J gene: TRBJ2-4; D gene: TRBD1; V gene: TRBV9; CDR3 DNA: TGTGCCAGCAGCCCCCGACCCGACAGGGGGCCGGCCAAAAACATTCAGTACTTC; CDR3 protein: CASSPRPDRGPAKNIQYF
clone size: -; J gene: TRBJ2-1; D gene: -; V gene: TRBV27; CDR3 DNA: TGTGCCAGCAGTTCACGGGGGAATGAGCAGTTCTTC; CDR3 protein: CASSSRGNEQFF
clone size: -; J gene: TRBJ1-1; D gene: TRBD1; V gene: TRBV5-4; CDR3 DNA: TGTGCCAGCAGCCAAAACACAGACAGGGCGGGCACTGAAGCTTTCTTT; CDR3 protein: CASSQNTDRAGTEAFF
clone size: -; J gene: TRBJ2-7; D gene: TRBD1; V gene: TRBV5-1; CDR3 DNA: TGCGCCAGCAGCTCCCGACAGGGGCCCTACGAGCAGTACTTC; CDR3 protein: CASSSRQGPYEQYF
clone size: -; J gene: TRBJ2-2; D gene: TRBD1; V gene: TRBV2; CDR3 DNA: TGTGCCAGCAGTGAAGCGCGATTAAGGACAGGGGGCTTCGGGGAGCTGTTTTTT; CDR3 protein: CASSEARLRTGGFGELFF
clone size: few; J gene: TRBJ2-7; D gene: -; V gene: TRBV2; CDR3 DNA: TGTGCCAGCAGGAGGCTCCAACCGGGGGAGCAGTACTTC; CDR3 protein: CASRRLQPGEQYF
clone size: -; J gene: TRBJ1-1; D gene: -; V gene: TRBV28; CDR3 DNA: TGTGCCAGCAGTCCCGCCTGGGGGGGCTCGGAAGCTTTCTTT; CDR3 protein: CASSPAWGGSEAFF
clone size: -; J gene: TRBJ2-2; D gene: TRBD1; V gene: TRBV2; CDR3 DNA: TGTGCCAGCATGCGACAGGGTGGTGCGGCCGGGGAGCTGTTTTTT; CDR3 protein: CASMRQGGAAGELFF
clone size: -; J gene: TRBJ2-1; D gene: TRBD2; V gene: TRBV4-2; CDR3 DNA: TGTGCCAGCAGCCCTCGGGAGGGCCGCTACAATGAGCAGTTCTTC; CDR3 protein: CASSPREGRYNEQFF
clone size: -; J gene: TRBJ2-4; D gene: TRBD2; V gene: TRBV18; CDR3 DNA: TGTGCCAGCTCACCACCTCTAGCGGGAGGGGACATTCAGTACTTC; CDR3 protein: CASSPPLAGGDIQYF
clone size: -; J gene: TRBJ2-1; D gene: -; V gene: TRBV9; CDR3 DNA: TGTGCCAGCAGCCGGCCGGGAAGCTCCTACAATGAGCAGTTCTTC; CDR3 protein: CASSRPGSSYNEQFF
clone size: -; J gene: TRBJ2-3; D gene: -; V gene: TRBV7-6; CDR3 DNA: TGTGCCAGCAGCTTAGGAGGGGGTATGGGCACAGATACGCAGTATTTT; CDR3 protein: CASSLGGGMGTDTQYF
clone size: -; J gene: TRBJ2-7; D gene: -; V gene: TRBV5-6; CDR3 DNA: TGTGCCAGCAGCTCCTCATACCGGGACATAAGTGAGCAGTACTTC; CDR3 protein: CASSSSYRDISEQYF
clone size: -; J gene: TRBJ2-5; D gene: -; V gene: TRBV5-1; CDR3 DNA: TGCGCCAGCAGCCCGGCCGGAGACGACGGCGAGACCCAGTACTTC; CDR3 protein: CASSPAGDDGETQYF
clone size: few; J gene: TRBJ1-1; D gene: -; V gene: TRBV7-3; CDR3 DNA: TGTGCCAGCAGCCTGGGGCGGGGTCACACTGAAGCTTTCTTT; CDR3 protein: CASSLGRGHTEAFF
clone size: -; J gene: TRBJ2-1; D gene: TRBD2; V gene: TRBV28; CDR3 DNA: TGTGCCAGCAGTTTACTAGCGGACAATGAGCAGTTCTTC; CDR3 protein: CASSLLADNEQFF
clone size: once; J gene: TRBJ2-3; D gene: -; V gene: TRBV15; CDR3 DNA: TGTGCCACCAGCAGAGGGGAGGATAAAGTAACAGATACGCAGTATTTT; CDR3 protein: CATSRGEDKVTDTQYF
clone size: -; J gene: TRBJ2-3; D gene: TRBD1; V gene: TRBV30; CDR3 DNA: TGTGCCTGTCCTGGACAGGGGGATACGCAGTATTTT; CDR3 protein: CACPGQGDTQYF
clone size: -; J gene: TRBJ2-2; D gene: TRBD2; V gene: TRBV6-4; CDR3 DNA: TGTGCCAGCAAGCGGGAGGGCGCGAACACCGGGGAGCTGTTTTTT; CDR3 protein: CASKREGANTGELFF
clone size: -; J gene: TRBJ2-2; D gene: -; V gene: TRBV27; CDR3 DNA: TGTGCCAGCAGTTTTGGCAGGGGGGCCGGGGAGCTGTTTTTT; CDR3 protein: CASSFGRGAGELFF
clone size: -; J gene: TRBJ1-4; D gene: -; V gene: TRBV5-1; CDR3 DNA: TGCGCCAGCCACCCAGCAACTAATGAAAAACTGTTTTTT; CDR3 protein: CASHPATNEKLFF
clone size: -; J gene: TRBJ1-2; D gene: -; V gene: TRBV28; CDR3 DNA: TGTGCCAGCAGAAAAGTCCAAATAGGTCGACATCAAAGAGCCTATGGCTACACCTTC; CDR3 protein: CASRKVQIGRHQRAYGYTF
clone size: -; J gene: TRBJ1-2; D gene: TRBD1; V gene: TRBV19; CDR3 DNA: TGTGCCAGTTGGAATGAGGGACAGGGTACTGGCTACACCTTC; CDR3 protein: CASWNEGQGTGYTF
clone size: -; J gene: TRBJ2-3; D gene: -; V gene: TRBV7-9; CDR3 DNA: TGTGCCAGCAGCTTAGGCGTTAGAGTGGAGGATACGCAGTATTTT; CDR3 protein: CASSLGVRVEDTQYF
clone size: -; J gene: TRBJ2-5; D gene: -; V gene: TRBV2; CDR3 DNA: TGTGCCAGTGGAGATTGGCGGGATTCCCAAGAGACCCAGTACTTC; CDR3 protein: CASGDWRDSQETQYF
clone size: -; J gene: TRBJ2-2; D gene: -; V gene: TRBV5-4; CDR3 DNA: TGTGCCAGCAGCTTGGGGCGGGGTAACACCGGGGAGCTGTTTTTT; CDR3 protein: CASSLGRGNTGELFF
clone size: few; J gene: TRBJ1-2; D gene: -; V gene: TRBV30; CDR3 DNA: TGTGCCTCGGGGGAGTACAGTGATGGCTACACCTTC; CDR3 protein: CASGEYSDGYTF